One sample yielded the 14 T cell receptor beta chains listed below, sequenced in a study of follicular helper T cells after annual influenza vaccination (dated by TCRdb to 2016 to 2017). Library method: the immunoSEQ multiplex PCR assay. Here the immuneACCESS table is served through TCRdb, limited to in-frame sequences with V and J called. Missing clones are a known gap in these copies; in checked studies unresolved V genes cover under half, and the rest lacks a known reason. This sample gives 9,500 to 10,000 clones in total; about four fifths of them show up just once. Over 0.5% of the sample lies in the top ten. The sample's time point label is to be understood as: 2013-2014 season, 7 days after vaccination. This material consisted of CXCR5- memory CD4+ T cells sorted from blood, taken 7 days after influenza vaccination. The cell subset or site label, as the study defines it: CXCR5- memory CD4 T cells. Every receptor here comes from an adult who received the influenza vaccine.

V gene TRBV9 combines with J gene TRBJ2-3; TRBD2 aligns across 8 bases. The CDR3 runs 15 residues. Germline V CDR1 and CDR2: SGDLS, YYNGEE. V shed 0 bases, J shed 2 bases, and the junction held 2 bases outside the gene matches. In nucleotides, the CDR3 is TGTGCCAGCAGCGTAGGACTAGCGCCCACAGATACGCAGTATTTT. Translated: CASSVGLAPTDTQYF.

The chain carries TRBV2 and TRBJ2-5; D is ambiguous. CDR1 is SNHLY, CDR2 FYNNEI, per germline. The CDR3 loop spans 14 amino acids. Trimming shortened V by 0 bases and J by 0 bases, and 5 bases separated the two germline ends. CDR3 residues: CASSEADYQETQYF. The DNA of the CDR3 is TGTGCCAGCAGTGAAGCCGACTACCAAGAGACCCAGTACTTC.

The count of this clone is one. This chain uses TRBV7-3 with TRBJ2-5; 9 bases agree with TRBD1. The junction had 6 bases not matched to a gene; V was cut back by 10 bases and J by 3 bases. The CDR3 contains 13 residues. Germline CDR1 and CDR2: SGHTA and FQGTGA. The CDR3 bases are TGTGCCACCGGGACAGGGCCTAAAGAGACCCAGTACTTC. Its translation is CATGTGPKETQYF.

This chain joins TRBV28 and TRBJ1-4; possible D gene TRBD1, 6 bases. Germline V gives CDR1 MDHEN, CDR2 SYDVKM. The V end lost 2 bases, the J end lost 11 bases, and 12 bases lay between the germline ends. CDR3 length: 13 residues. The CDR3 coding sequence is TGTGCCAGCAGTTTAGGGGGCGCTATCAAACTGTTTTTT. Residues: CASSLGGAIKLFF.

This clone was counted a single time. V and J are TRBV4-1 and TRBJ2-1; the D gene is possibly TRBD1 (6 bases). The CDR3 runs 15 residues. Germline CDR1 and CDR2: MGHRA and YSYEKL. V gave up 1 base and J gave up 5 bases, with 12 bases separating them. CDR3 nucleotide sequence: TGCGCCAGCAGCCAAGTGGGCAGGGGTAACAATGAGCAGTTCTTC. This translates into CASSQVGRGNNEQFF.

The J gene is TRBJ2-1, the V gene TRBV18; tentatively, D is TRBD1 or TRBD2 (5 bases each). CDR3 size: 14 residues. Germline CDR1 and CDR2: KGHSH and LQKENI. The germline V and J ends were trimmed by 2 bases and 9 bases, with 14 bases remaining between them. The CDR3, as DNA: TGTGCCAGCTCACCAATGCAGGGAGTAGGTGAGCAGTTCTTC. This codes for CASSPMQGVGEQFF. The variable domain in full, completed from reference TRBV18 and TRBJ2-1, reads NAGVMQNPRHLVRRRGQEARLRCSPMKGHSHVYWYRQLPEEGLKFMVYLQKENIIDESGMPKERFSAEFPKEGPSILRIQQVVRGDSAAYFCASSPMQGVGEQFFGPGTRLTVL.

The V gene is TRBV5-5, the J gene TRBJ2-6; 12 bases line up with TRBD2. Trimming took 0 bases from V and 3 from J; bases not matched to a gene: 4. There are 18 residues in the CDR3. Germline V gene sequence: CDR1 SGHKS, CDR2 YYEKEE (reference sequence). The CDR3 protein is CASSLVGLAGSGANVLTF. DNA for the CDR3: TGTGCCAGCAGCTTGGTAGGACTAGCGGGGAGTGGGGCCAACGTCCTGACTTTC. The whole variable domain, remainder taken from reference TRBV5-5 and TRBJ2-6, is DAGVTQSPTHLIKTRGQQVTLRCSPISGHKSVSWYQQVLGQGPQFIFQYYEKEERGRGNFPDRFSARQFPNYSSELNVNALLLGDSALYLCASSLVGLAGSGANVLTFGAGSRLTVL.

This chain joins TRBV30 and TRBJ2-2; 11 positions match TRBD1. The CDR3 loop spans 16 amino acids. After removal of 2 bases from V and 6 bases from J, the junction contained 8 bases not matched to a gene. Germline-derived CDR1 and CDR2 are GTSNPN and SVGIG (reference sequence). CDR3 in DNA: TGTGCCTGGAGTAGTAAGGGACAGGGGGTCCCCGGGGAGCTGTTTTTT. Translation: CAWSSKGQGVPGELFF.

This clone was observed a few times. The genes are TRBV30 and TRBJ1-5; perhaps TRBD1 as D (6 bases). The CDR3 has 13 amino acids. V dropped 0 bases and J dropped 6 bases, with 9 bases sitting between them. Germline CDR1 and CDR2: GTSNPN and SVGIG (reference sequence). CDR3 DNA: TGTGCCTGGAGTGTACGGGGGCTTCAGCCCCAGCATTTT. This sequence encodes CAWSVRGLQPQHF.

The count of this clone is one. V and J are TRBV5-1 and TRBJ2-6; 8 bases agree with TRBD1. The CDR3 runs to 18 residues. V gave up 4 bases and J gave up 1 base; unmatched junction bases: 10. Germline loops: CDR1 SGHRS, CDR2 YFSETQ. CDR3 amino acids: CASSPWGRGLSGANVLTF. The CDR3 DNA follows: TGCGCCAGCAGCCCATGGGGCAGGGGGCTTTCTGGGGCCAACGTCCTGACTTTC. Based on the CDR3 plus reference TRBV5-1 and TRBJ2-6, the full variable domain is KAGVTQTPRYLIKTRGQQVTLSCSPISGHRSVSWYQQTPGQGLQFLFEYFSETQRNKGNFPGRFSGRQFSNSRSEMNVSTLELGDSALYLCASSPWGRGLSGANVLTFGAGSRLTVL.

CDR3 in amino acids: CASSLLAGGTDTQYF. Written as DNA, the CDR3 is TGTGCCAGCAGCTTACTAGCGGGAGGCACAGATACGCAGTATTTT. V is TRBV5-4 and J is TRBJ2-3; 11 bases fit TRBD2. After removal of 2 bases from V and 1 base from J, the junction contained 0 bases not matched to a gene. Germline V gene sequence: CDR1 SGHNT, CDR2 YYREEE (reference sequence). CDR3 length: 15 residues.

The V and J genes are TRBV7-3 and TRBJ1-2; D remains ambiguous. Trimming cost V 5 bases and J 5 bases, with 18 bases left between them. The CDR3 has 15 amino acids. Germline-derived CDR1 and CDR2 are SGHTA and FQGTGA. CDR3 residues: CASSPGGVQSYGYTF. The DNA for the CDR3 is TGTGCCAGCAGCCCCGGTGGTGTGCAGAGTTATGGCTACACCTTC.

This chain uses TRBV30 with TRBJ1-5; unclear D gene. The CDR3 is 14 residues long. V lost 0 bases and J lost 4, with 10 bases in between. Germline CDR1 reads GTSNPN; CDR2 reads SVGIG (reference sequence). This chain's CDR3 is CAWSVKQKNQPQHF. CDR3 nucleotides: TGTGCCTGGAGTGTTAAACAGAAAAATCAGCCCCAGCATTTT.

This chain joins TRBV4-3 and TRBJ1-4, with a weak D call TRBD1 (5 bases). The V end lost 0 bases, the J end lost 4 bases, and 9 bases lay between the germline ends. The CDR3 covers 15 residues. The germline V gene encodes CDR1 LGHNA and CDR2 YSLEER. The CDR3 region is CASSQDIGVNEKLFF. For the CDR3, the DNA is TGCGCCAGCAGCCAAGATATAGGGGTTAATGAAAAACTGTTTTTT.